Presented here are 9 T cell receptor beta chains from one specimen sequenced in a study of T cell responses to AZD1222 COVID-19 vaccine. Repertoires were generated with immunoSEQ multiplex PCR, while TCRdb's copy carries only in-frame clones and drops some. The profile shows around 100,000 clones, more than 90% of them singletons. The sequences come from peripheral blood, collected on day 0 of AZD1222 vaccination. These receptors came from an adult in good health.

This clone has just one count. The V call is TRBV7-7, the J call TRBJ2-3, with TRBD2 identical over 9 bases. V shed 3 bases and J 4 bases; nucleotides not matched to a gene: 2. CDR1 and CDR2 from the germline V gene are SSHAT and FNYEAQ (reference sequence). The CDR3 length is 14 residues. CDR3: CASSLGLAPDTQYF. The CDR3 nucleotides are TGTGCCAGCAGCTTGGGACTAGCACCAGATACGCAGTATTTT.

The rearrangement links TRBV6-5 to TRBJ2-3; 11 positions agree with TRBD2. There are 15 residues in the CDR3. J was trimmed by 5 bases and V by 5 bases; bases with no gene match: 6. Germline CDR1 reads MNHEY; CDR2 reads SVGAGI. The CDR3 sequence: CASSPSGGPQDTQYF. DNA for the CDR3: TGTGCCAGCAGTCCTAGCGGGGGGCCCCAAGATACGCAGTATTTT.

The chain couples TRBV19 to TRBJ2-7; 12 bases agree with TRBD2. CDR1 and CDR2 (germline): LNHDA, SQIVND (reference sequence). V lost 5 bases to trimming and J lost 3 bases; unmatched junction nucleotides: 5. The CDR3 consists of 15 residues. CDR3 amino acids: CASSPSGRDYYEQYF. In nucleotides, the CDR3 is TGTGCCAGTAGTCCTAGCGGGAGGGACTACTACGAGCAGTACTTC.

The chain recombines TRBV2 with TRBJ1-5; D not resolved. The V end lost 8 bases, the J end lost 1 base, and 9 bases lay between the germline ends. The germline V gene encodes CDR1 SNHLY and CDR2 FYNNEI. This CDR3 has 13 amino acids. In DNA form, the CDR3 reads TGTGCCAGCGGGAGAGCAAGCAATCAGCCCCAGCATTTT. Amino acid sequence: CASGRASNQPQHF.

This clone was seen a single time. The chain is built from TRBV2 and TRBJ2-2, with D unresolved. V dropped 1 base and J dropped 4 bases, with 10 bases sitting between them. The CDR3 contains 15 residues. CDR1 SNHLY and CDR2 FYNNEI come from the germline V gene. Here the CDR3 reads CASSEGGWSTGELFF. CDR3 nucleotide sequence: TGTGCCAGCAGTGAAGGGGGATGGAGCACCGGGGAGCTGTTTTTT.

This rearrangement joins TRBV7-2 to TRBJ1-6; no reliable D call. CDR1 is SGHTA and CDR2 is FQGNSA in the germline V gene. The CDR3 has 14 amino acids. V dropped 5 bases and J dropped 4 bases, with 9 bases sitting between them. CDR3 sequence: CASSTDGYNSPLHF. In DNA form, the CDR3 reads TGTGCCAGCAGCACAGACGGTTATAATTCACCCCTCCACTTT.

J is TRBJ2-7 and V is TRBV28; a weak D match, TRBD1 (6 bases). Germline lookup yields CDR1 MDHEN and CDR2 SYDVKM. Trimming left V 6 bases short and J 4 bases short, with 16 bases between. The CDR3 is 14 amino acids. CDR3 loop: CASSSYGTTYEQYF. The DNA for the CDR3 is TGTGCCAGCAGCTCCTACGGGACAACTTACGAGCAGTACTTC.

This clone was seen once. The V call is TRBV6-2 or TRBV6-3, the J call TRBJ1-3; no firm D call. The CDR3 runs to 14 residues. Per the germline V gene, CDR1 is MNHEY and CDR2 is SVGEGT. V was clipped by 2 bases and J by 0 bases, with 5 bases between them. This CDR3 is CASSYQTSGNTIYF. CDR3 DNA: TGTGCCAGCAGTTACCAGACCTCTGGAAACACCATATATTTT.

This clone has a single count. The CDR3 bases are TGTGCCAGCAGTTACTCGGGACACCCAGGGACTGAAGCTTTCTTT. Its translation: CASSYSGHPGTEAFF. This chain links TRBV6-5 with TRBJ1-1; TRBD1 might be the D (6 bases). This CDR3 is built from 15 residues. V was pared by 0 bases and J by 5 bases, with 13 bases between. Germline V gene lookup returns CDR1 MNHEY and CDR2 SVGAGI.